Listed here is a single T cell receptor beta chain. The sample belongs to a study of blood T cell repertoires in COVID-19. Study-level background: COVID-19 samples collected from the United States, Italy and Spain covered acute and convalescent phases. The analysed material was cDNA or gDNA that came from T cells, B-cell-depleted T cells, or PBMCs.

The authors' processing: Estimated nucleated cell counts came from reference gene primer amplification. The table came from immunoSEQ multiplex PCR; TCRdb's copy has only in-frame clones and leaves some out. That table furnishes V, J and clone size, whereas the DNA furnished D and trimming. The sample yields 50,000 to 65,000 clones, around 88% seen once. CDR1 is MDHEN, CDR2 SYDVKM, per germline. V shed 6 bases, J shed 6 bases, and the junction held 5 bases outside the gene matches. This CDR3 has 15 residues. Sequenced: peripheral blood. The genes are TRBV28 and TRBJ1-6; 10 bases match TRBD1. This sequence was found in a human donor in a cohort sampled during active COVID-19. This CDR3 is CASRPGTGANSPLHF. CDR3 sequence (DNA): TGTGCCAGCAGACCGGGGACAGGGGCTAATTCACCCCTCCACTTT. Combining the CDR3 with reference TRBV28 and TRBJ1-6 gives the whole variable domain DVKVTQSSRYLVKRTGEKVFLECVQDMDHENMFWYRQDPGLGLRLIYFSYDVKMKEKGDIPEGYSVSREKKERFSLILESASTNQTSMYLCASRPGTGANSPLHFGNGTRLTVT.